Shown below are 30 T cell receptor beta chains from a single sample sequenced in a study of control samples from healthy donors and cancer patients. This table comes from immunoSEQ multiplex PCR, and its TCRdb copy is limited to in-frame clones, with some not included. This repertoire shows 150,000 or so clones, over 85% found once; its top ten account for 4.1%. Sequencing was carried out using blood. The receptor set was obtained from a woman aged 60-70 years in good health.

J is TRBJ1-5 and V is TRBV5-1, with D unresolved. Germline-derived CDR1 and CDR2 are SGHRS and YFSETQ. The CDR3 is 13 amino acids. Trimming removed 4 bases from V and 0 bases from J, with 5 bases in between. CDR3 nucleotides: TGCGCCAGCAGCATCTCTAGCAATCAGCCCCAGCATTTT. Translated: CASSISSNQPQHF.

This chain connects TRBV7-3 to TRBJ1-4, with D unclear. V lost 2 bases and J lost 2, with 9 bases in between. The CDR3 is 15 residues long. Germline V gene data show CDR1 as SGHTA and CDR2 as FQGTGA. CDR3 sequence reads: CASSLSGATNEKLFF. In DNA form, the CDR3 reads TGTGCCAGCAGCTTATCGGGCGCCACTAATGAAAAACTGTTTTTT.

This rearrangement joins TRBV24-1 to TRBJ1-1, with no clear D. Germline V gene data show CDR1 as KGHDR and CDR2 as SFDVKD. The CDR3 has 11 amino acids. Trimming took 8 bases from V and 7 from J, leaving 10 bases between them. CDR3 amino acids: CATKSISEAFF. DNA for the CDR3: TGTGCCACCAAAAGTATCAGTGAAGCTTTCTTT.

The chain couples TRBV12-3 or TRBV12-4 to TRBJ1-2, with no clear D. V lost 5 bases, J lost 7 bases, and 11 bases lay in between. The CDR3 has 12 residues. The CDR3 coding sequence is TGTGCCAGCAGTCGGCCACCGGCTGGCTACACCTTC. Translating gives CASSRPPAGYTF.

In this sample, this clone turned up a few times. Other nucleotide sequences in the sample specify the same CDR3. This chain connects TRBV9 to TRBJ1-2; 8 nucleotides agree with TRBD1. CDR3 size: 14 residues. Trimming at V came to 0 bases and at J to 2 bases, leaving 0 bases not matched to a gene. The germline V gene encodes CDR1 SGDLS and CDR2 YYNGEE. The CDR3 DNA follows: TGTGCCAGCAGCGTAGACAGGGGGAACTATGGCTACACCTTC. This translates into CASSVDRGNYGYTF.

This chain uses TRBV7-8 with TRBJ1-1, with D perhaps matching TRBD1 (5 bases). Germline assignment: CDR1 SGHVS and CDR2 FQNEAQ. This CDR3 is built from 20 residues. Between the trimmed V and J ends, which lost 5 bases and 2 bases, there was a span of 30 bases. The CDR3 loop is CASSPLGAVDFSVANTEAFF. The CDR3 DNA sequence: TGTGCCAGCAGCCCCCTAGGGGCAGTCGATTTTTCGGTGGCTAACACTGAAGCTTTCTTT.

This clone has a handful of counts. This chain uses TRBV9 with TRBJ2-3; 10 bases map to TRBD2. Unmatched junction bases numbered 10, after V lost 3 bases and J lost 6 bases. CDR1 SGDLS and CDR2 YYNGEE come from the germline V gene. The CDR3 covers 16 residues. The CDR3 bases are TGTGCCAGCAGCGCGGGACTAGCGACTCGGCTGGATACGCAGTATTTT. The encoded protein is CASSAGLATRLDTQYF.

The chain employs TRBV2 and TRBJ2-6; tentatively, D is TRBD1 (5 bases). Germline V CDR1 and CDR2: SNHLY, FYNNEI. The CDR3 totals 16 residues. V lost 3 bases and J lost 2, with 11 bases in between. This CDR3 reads CASSDAGFAGANVLTF. The CDR3 DNA follows: TGTGCCAGCAGTGACGCAGGGTTCGCTGGGGCCAACGTCCTGACTTTC.

V is TRBV5-6 and J is TRBJ2-7; a possible D gene is TRBD2 (6 bases). Trimming cost V 0 bases and J 3 bases, with 10 bases left between them. Germline CDR1 reads SGHDT; CDR2 reads YYEEEE. This CDR3 comprises 14 residues. The CDR3 DNA reads as TGTGCCAGCAGCTTGGGAGGGGACTTCTACGAGCAGTACTTC. Residues: CASSLGGDFYEQYF.

The chain uses TRBV7-9 and TRBJ1-2; TRBD1 matches at 8 bases. Germline V gene lookup returns CDR1 SEHNR and CDR2 FQNEAQ (reference sequence). Unmatched junction bases numbered 6, after V lost 2 bases and J lost 4 bases. This CDR3 contains 15 residues. In nucleotides, the CDR3 is TGTGCCAGCAGCTTAAAGGGGACAGGAGGCTATGGCTACACCTTC. Protein product: CASSLKGTGGYGYTF.

The rearrangement links TRBV19 to TRBJ1-1; D not certain. The V gene lost 5 bases and the J gene lost 1 base, with 14 bases spanning the gap. CDR1 and CDR2 from the germline V gene are LNHDA and SQIVND (reference sequence). CDR3 length: 15 residues. Here the CDR3 reads CASSEEGRGNTEAFF. The CDR3 nucleotides read TGTGCCAGTAGTGAAGAAGGTCGCGGGAACACTGAAGCTTTCTTT.

The V and J genes are TRBV6-6 and TRBJ1-3; D gene unclear. Trimming removed 3 bases at V and 7 bases at J, with 7 bases between. The CDR3 runs to 12 residues. Per the germline V gene, CDR1 is MNHNY and CDR2 is SVGAGI (reference sequence). CDR3 protein: CASSYRVNTIYF. In DNA form, the CDR3 reads TGTGCCAGCAGTTATCGGGTGAACACCATATATTTT.

This chain's CDR3 is CASSLSEGRGNTIYF. As DNA, the CDR3 is TGTGCCAGCAGCTTATCTGAGGGGAGGGGGAACACCATATATTTT. The chain recombines TRBV7-2 with TRBJ1-3; TRBD1 is a possible D gene (6 bases). Deletions cut 2 bases from V and 7 bases from J, with 15 bases between. The CDR3 totals 15 residues. CDR1 and CDR2 (germline): SGHTA, FQGNSA.

The chain combines TRBV7-9 with TRBJ2-7; D is ambiguous. The germline V gene has CDR1 SEHNR and CDR2 FQNEAQ (reference sequence). The CDR3 sequence is 14 residues long. The V end lost 4 bases, the J end lost 9 bases, and 19 bases lay between the germline ends. The CDR3 reads CASSYQTPSSSQYF. The DNA for the CDR3 is TGTGCCAGCAGCTACCAAACCCCCTCATCGTCGCAGTACTTC.

The chain carries TRBV2 and TRBJ2-3, with 7 positions matching TRBD1. Losses at the gene ends were 4 bases for V and 2 bases for J; bases not matched to a gene: 6. Germline CDR1 is SNHLY and CDR2 is FYNNEI. This CDR3 comprises 15 residues. The CDR3 spells CASSVGRGSTDTQYF. The CDR3 nucleotides read TGTGCCAGCAGTGTAGGCAGGGGGTCCACAGATACGCAGTATTTT.

The rearrangement links TRBV10-3 to TRBJ1-2, with D perhaps matching TRBD1 (6 bases). CDR1 ENHRY and CDR2 SYGVKD come from the germline V gene. This CDR3 is 14 amino acids long. V was pared by 3 bases and J by 3 bases, with 11 bases between. The CDR3 sequence is CAISDHRDDYGYTF. The DNA for the CDR3 is TGTGCCATCAGTGATCACAGGGACGACTATGGCTACACCTTC.

This chain joins TRBV2 and TRBJ2-4, with D possibly matching TRBD2 (6 bases). V was pared by 4 bases and J by 6 bases, with 10 bases between. CDR3 length equals 13 residues. Germline CDR1 is SNHLY and CDR2 is FYNNEI. CDR3 in DNA: TGTGCCAGCAGTGGGGAAGCGGGAAACATTCAGTACTTC. This sequence encodes CASSGEAGNIQYF. The whole variable domain, filled in from reference TRBV2 and TRBJ2-4, reads EPEVTQTPSHQVTQMGQEVILRCVPISNHLYFYWYRQILGQKVEFLVSFYNNEISEKSEIFDDQFSVERPDGSNFTLKIRSTKLEDSAMYFCASSGEAGNIQYFGAGTRLSVL.

This clone came up once. The J gene is TRBJ2-1, the V gene TRBV29-1; 10 nucleotides agree with TRBD1. The junction had 0 bases not matched to a gene; V was cut back by 1 base and J by 0 bases. The CDR3 is made up of 15 amino acids. The germline V gene has CDR1 SQVTM and CDR2 ANQGSEA. The CDR3 is CSVEGTGGSYNEQFF. CDR3 sequence (DNA): TGCAGCGTTGAAGGGACAGGGGGCTCCTACAATGAGCAGTTCTTC.

The DNA for the CDR3 is TGTGCCAGCAGTGAACCCACTAGCGGGGGGGTCCGGGAGACCCAGTACTTC. This sequence encodes CASSEPTSGGVRETQYF. The rearrangement joins TRBV25-1 to TRBJ2-5, with 13 bases aligning to TRBD2. This CDR3 is built from 17 residues. The germline V gene has CDR1 MGHDK and CDR2 SYGVNS. After removal of 2 bases from V and 5 bases from J, the junction contained 8 bases not matched to a gene.

The V gene is TRBV19, the J gene TRBJ1-3; D unresolved. The CDR3 sequence is 15 residues long. CDR1 is LNHDA, CDR2 SQIVND, per germline (reference sequence). V was trimmed by 7 bases and J by 5 bases, leaving 18 bases between them. CDR3 region: CASTPTGQDRNTIYF. The CDR3 DNA follows: TGTGCCAGTACCCCTACCGGGCAGGATCGAAACACCATATATTTT.

The chain links TRBV7-9 to TRBJ1-6; a possible D gene is TRBD1 (5 bases). V gave up 3 bases and J gave up 11 bases, with 14 bases separating them. CDR1 and CDR2 (germline): SEHNR, FQNEAQ (reference sequence). The CDR3 is 14 amino acids. The CDR3 loop reads CASSFGAGGTPLHF. The CDR3 bases are TGTGCCAGCAGCTTTGGGGCCGGAGGGACACCCCTCCACTTT. Combining the CDR3 with reference TRBV7-9 and TRBJ1-6 gives the whole variable domain DTGVSQNPRHKITKRGQNVTFRCDPISEHNRLYWYRQTLGQGPEFLTYFQNEAQLEKSRLLSDRFSAERPKGSFSTLEIQRTEQGDSAMYLCASSFGAGGTPLHFGNGTRLTVT.

V gene TRBV4-1 combines with J gene TRBJ2-7, with D tentatively TRBD1 or TRBD2 (5 bases each). From germline, CDR1 is MGHRA and CDR2 YSYEKL. V lost 4 bases and J 0 bases, leaving 16 bases between the germline ends. The CDR3 extends over 16 amino acids. The DNA for the CDR3 is TGCGCCAGCAGCCTGGCCCGGGCAGGGAGCTCCTACGAGCAGTACTTC. This encodes CASSLARAGSSYEQYF.

This clone appeared once. The rearrangement uses TRBV6-5 and TRBJ2-7; a weak D match, TRBD2 (5 bases). In germline, CDR1 is MNHEY, CDR2 SVGAGI. The CDR3 is 13 amino acids. Deletions cut 10 bases from V and 5 bases from J, with 18 bases between. As DNA, the CDR3 is TGTGCCACCGCTCGGACTGCACGGAACGAGCAGTACTTC. Amino acids: CATARTARNEQYF.

CDR3 in amino acids: CASSVTSGGANEQFF. The CDR3 nucleotides are TGTGCCAGCAGCGTAACTAGCGGGGGGGCTAATGAGCAGTTCTTC. V usage is TRBV6-5 and J usage is TRBJ2-1; 13 bases map to TRBD2. Trimming at V came to 6 bases and at J to 7 bases, leaving 6 bases not matched to a gene. Germline-derived CDR1 and CDR2 are MNHEY and SVGAGI. This CDR3 is 15 amino acids long.

DNA for the CDR3: TGTGCCAGCAGCCGTCGGGGACAGGGCTATGGCTACACCTTC. Translation: CASSRRGQGYGYTF. The V call is TRBV6-5, the J call TRBJ1-2; the match to TRBD1 covers 9 bases. The junction had 6 bases not matched to a gene; V was cut back by 6 bases and J by 4 bases. The V gene's germline CDR1 is MNHEY and CDR2 SVGAGI. The CDR3 totals 14 residues.

CDR3 sequence reads: CASSSTGGYGYTF. The CDR3 bases are TGTGCCAGCAGTTCCACAGGGGGCTACGGCTACACCTTC. The V and J genes are TRBV27 and TRBJ1-2; 9 bases are a match to TRBD1. CDR3 length equals 13 residues. Germline V gene lookup returns CDR1 MNHEY and CDR2 SMNVEV (reference sequence). V lost 4 bases and J lost 8; bases outside the gene matches: 5.

The chain carries TRBV4-1 and TRBJ1-6; 7 bases agree with TRBD1. There are 14 residues in the CDR3. Germline V gene lookup returns CDR1 MGHRA and CDR2 YSYEKL. Trimming took 3 bases from V and 6 from J; bases not matched to a gene: 2. The chain's CDR3 is CASSQTGRNSPLHF. The CDR3 DNA follows: TGCGCCAGCAGCCAGACAGGGCGTAATTCACCCCTCCACTTT.

This chain links TRBV7-2 with TRBJ2-3, with TRBD2 matching over 14 bases. CDR3 length: 13 amino acids. Germline assignment: CDR1 SGHTA and CDR2 FQGNSA. The V and J ends lost 3 bases and 13 bases, in that order; junction bases with no gene match: 3. The CDR3 loop reads CASSFSTSGGEYF. The DNA of the CDR3 is TGTGCCAGCAGCTTCTCGACTAGCGGGGGGGAGTATTTT.

The V call is TRBV24-1, the J call TRBJ1-2, with D hard to call. The CDR3 consists of 12 residues. V was pared by 7 bases and J by 4 bases, with 9 bases between. The germline gives CDR1 KGHDR, CDR2 SFDVKD. CDR3 in DNA: TGTGCCACCAGCCCCCTGTCCTATGGCTACACCTTC. It encodes CATSPLSYGYTF.

The V gene is TRBV7-2, the J gene TRBJ1-2; D gene unclear. CDR1 is SGHTA, CDR2 FQGNSA, per germline. The CDR3 extends over 11 amino acids. The V and J ends lost 5 bases and 14 bases respectively, with 15 bases between them. CDR3 bases: TGTGCCAGCAGCAGCGACGTTCGCGAAACCTTC. Translation gives CASSSDVRETF.